Following are 7 T cell receptor beta chains from one sample sequenced in a study of long-term antiretroviral therapy in people with HIV. Sequencing used immunoSEQ v3.0 at survey level. Generated by immunoSEQ multiplex PCR, the TCRdb table keeps only in-frame clones and is missing some. The table shows about 14,000 clones, with roughly 82% occurring only once. The sequenced sample was unsorted PBMCs, obtained 0.4 years after starting antiretroviral therapy. The receptors come from a man under 40 with HIV.

This clone was observed a handful of times. The chain combines TRBV5-1 with TRBJ2-2; 7 bases are a match to TRBD1. The CDR3 has 19 residues. Germline lookup yields CDR1 SGHRS and CDR2 YFSETQ. The junction had 17 bases not matched to a gene; V was cut back by 3 bases and J by 3 bases. The CDR3 loop is CASSSGQVLSLVDTGELFF. CDR3 nucleotides: TGCGCCAGCAGCTCTGGACAGGTCCTAAGCCTAGTGGACACCGGGGAGCTGTTTTTT. The variable domain in full, with the rest retrieved from reference TRBV5-1 and TRBJ2-2, is KAGVTQTPRYLIKTRGQQVTLSCSPISGHRSVSWYQQTPGQGLQFLFEYFSETQRNKGNFPGRFSGRQFSNSRSEMNVSTLELGDSALYLCASSSGQVLSLVDTGELFFGEGSRLTVL.

V and J are TRBV7-8 and TRBJ1-5; D gene uncertain. V was pared by 5 bases and J by 0 bases, with 14 bases between. Germline V gene data show CDR1 as SGHVS and CDR2 as FQNEAQ. The CDR3 is made up of 16 amino acids. The CDR3 region is CASSGPGRFSNQPQHF. The CDR3, as DNA: TGTGCCAGCAGCGGACCCGGACGGTTTAGCAATCAGCCCCAGCATTTT. Filled out from reference TRBV7-8 and TRBJ1-5, the complete variable domain reads GAGVSQSPRYKVAKRGQDVALRCDPISGHVSLFWYQQALGQGPEFLTYFQNEAQLDKSGLPSDRFFAERPEGSVSTLKIQRTQQEDSAVYLCASSGPGRFSNQPQHFGDGTRLSIL.

This clone appeared a few times. The V and J genes are TRBV5-4 and TRBJ2-7; 9 bases are shared with TRBD1. The V gene end was trimmed by 3 bases and the J gene end by 2 bases; junction bases not matched to a gene: 6. Germline CDR1 SGHNT, CDR2 YYREEE (reference sequence). This CDR3 is built from 15 residues. The CDR3 reads CASSSKGQGPYEQYF. The CDR3 bases are TGTGCCAGCAGCTCCAAGGGACAGGGTCCCTACGAGCAGTACTTC.

This clone is a singleton in its sample. The V call is TRBV5-1, the J call TRBJ1-5; D is ambiguous. CDR3 length: 16 amino acids. Germline V gene lookup returns CDR1 SGHRS and CDR2 YFSETQ. The germline V and J ends were trimmed by 0 bases and 3 bases, with 13 bases remaining between them. The CDR3, as DNA: TGCGCCAGCAGCTTGGAAGGAGTGTCGGACAATCAGCCCCAGCATTTT. Translated: CASSLEGVSDNQPQHF.

The rearrangement uses TRBV7-2 and TRBJ2-2; 10 bases fit TRBD2. This CDR3 is built from 15 residues. Looked up from germline, CDR1 is SGHTA and CDR2 is FQGNSA. The trim removed 6 bases at V and 4 bases at J, leaving 5 bases unmatched. This CDR3 reads CASRIAGGGTGELFF. As DNA, the CDR3 is TGTGCCAGCAGGATAGCGGGGGGTGGCACCGGGGAGCTGTTTTTT. Drawing the rest from reference TRBV7-2 and TRBJ2-2, the complete variable domain is GAGVSQSPSNKVTEKGKDVELRCDPISGHTALYWYRQSLGQGLEFLIYFQGNSAPDKSGLPSDRFSAERTGGSVSTLTIQRTQQEDSAVYLCASRIAGGGTGELFFGEGSRLTVL.

The chain uses TRBV7-9 and TRBJ1-2; 7 bases line up with TRBD1. The CDR3 loop spans 16 amino acids. Looked up from germline, CDR1 is SEHNR and CDR2 is FQNEAQ (reference sequence). Germline trimming cut 3 bases from V and 4 bases from J; bases unmatched to any gene: 11. CDR3 in DNA: TGTGCCAGCAGCTTTTCCCGGGCCAACAGGGGCTATGGCTACACCTTC. Protein: CASSFSRANRGYGYTF. The variable domain in full, with the rest retrieved from reference TRBV7-9 and TRBJ1-2, is DTGVSQNPRHKITKRGQNVTFRCDPISEHNRLYWYRQTLGQGPEFLTYFQNEAQLEKSRLLSDRFSAERPKGSFSTLEIQRTEQGDSAMYLCASSFSRANRGYGYTFGSGTRLTVV.

The V call is TRBV23-1, the J call TRBJ2-2; no firm D call. TRBV23-1 is marked as an open reading frame, function uncertain. The length of the CDR3 is 13 residues. Trimming shortened V by 3 bases and J by 6 bases, and 8 bases separated the two germline ends. The CDR3 region has the DNA TGCGCCAGCAGTCATCCGCCGGCCGGGGAGCTGTTTTTT. It is translated as CASSHPPAGELFF.